A selection of T cell receptor beta chains follows, all from one sample in a study of blood T cell repertoires in COVID-19. Sequenced by immunoSEQ multiplex PCR; TCRdb stores in-frame clones only, minus some. The sample includes more than 20,000 clones, over 70% of them seen just once. Sequencing input: peripheral blood. The source of these receptors is a human donor with active COVID-19. The donor label of this sample is uncertain. Both conserved end residues are part of each CDR3. Fields, in order: J gene, V gene, D gene, CDR3 protein, CDR3 DNA. D genes are given only for firm matches.

TRBJ1-1,TRBV19,-,CASSKQGGSTEAFF,TGTGCCAGTAGTAAACAGGGTGGTAGCACTGAAGCTTTCTTT
TRBJ2-3,TRBV7-6,TRBD2,CASSLGTSAYRIPDTQYF,TGTGCCAGCAGCTTGGGGACTAGCGCCTACCGGATTCCAGATACGCAGTATTTT
TRBJ1-5,TRBV6-2/TRBV6-3,TRBD1,CASSSIWDSYQPQHF,TGTGCCAGCAGTTCCATCTGGGACAGTTATCAGCCCCAGCATTTT
TRBJ2-1,TRBV9,TRBD2,CASSVLAGEHNEQFF,TGTGCCAGCAGCGTACTAGCGGGAGAGCACAATGAGCAGTTCTTC